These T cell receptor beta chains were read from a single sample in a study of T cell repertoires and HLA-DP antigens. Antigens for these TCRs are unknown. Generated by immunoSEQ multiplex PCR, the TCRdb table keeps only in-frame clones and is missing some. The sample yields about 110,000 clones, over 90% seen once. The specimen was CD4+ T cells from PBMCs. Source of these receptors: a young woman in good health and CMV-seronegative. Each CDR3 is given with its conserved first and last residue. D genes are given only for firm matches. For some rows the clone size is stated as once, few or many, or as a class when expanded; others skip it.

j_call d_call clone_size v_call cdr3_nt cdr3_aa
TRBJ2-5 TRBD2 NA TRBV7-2 TGTGCCAGCAGCTTAGGGACTAGCGGGAGGCAAGAGACCCAGTACTTC CASSLGTSGRQETQYF
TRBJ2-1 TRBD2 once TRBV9 TGTGCCAGCAGCCCCCAGCGGGGGGCGGCTTACAATGAGCAGTTCTTC CASSPQRGAAYNEQFF
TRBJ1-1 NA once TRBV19 TGTGCCAGTAGTTACGAGGGGTATACTGAAGCTTTCTTT CASSYEGYTEAFF
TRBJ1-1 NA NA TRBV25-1 TGTGCCAGCAGTTCGCTCCTTAGTATTGGCCCTGAAGCTTTCTTT CASSSLLSIGPEAFF
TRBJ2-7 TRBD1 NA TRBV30 TGTGCCTGGAGTATCCGACAGGGAAACTACGAGCAGTACTTC CAWSIRQGNYEQYF
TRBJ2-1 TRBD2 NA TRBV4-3 TGCGCCAGCAGCCAAGGCCTAGCGGGTGACAATGAGCAGTTCTTC CASSQGLAGDNEQFF
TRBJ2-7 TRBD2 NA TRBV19 TGTGCCAGTAGTAAAACTAGCGGGAGAAGGAACGAGCAGTACTTC CASSKTSGRRNEQYF
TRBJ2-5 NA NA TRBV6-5 TGTGCCAGCAGCCCTCACGACAAAATCGAGACCCAGTACTTC CASSPHDKIETQYF
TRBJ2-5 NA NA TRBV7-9 TGTGCCAGCAGCCCCACAGAGGGGGGAGGGAGCGAGACCCAGTACTTC CASSPTEGGGSETQYF
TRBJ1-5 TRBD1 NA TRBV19 TGTGCCAGTAGTACTCGAATAACGTACAGGGGATATAGCAATCAGCCCCAGCATTTT CASSTRITYRGYSNQPQHF
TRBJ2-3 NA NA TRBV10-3 TGTGCCTCCCGGGGGCTAGGCACAGATACGCAGTATTTT CASRGLGTDTQYF
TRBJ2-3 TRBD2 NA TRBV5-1 TGCGCCAGCAGCCCAGTAGCGGGGGGCACAGATACGCAGTATTTT CASSPVAGGTDTQYF
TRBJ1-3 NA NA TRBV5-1 TGCGCCAGCAGCTTGGGCCCAGGGGCGAACTCTGGAAACACCATATATTTT CASSLGPGANSGNTIYF
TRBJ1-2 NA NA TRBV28 TGTGCCAGCAGTTTTAAGGGGACGGGCTACACCTTC CASSFKGTGYTF
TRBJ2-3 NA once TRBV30 TGTGCCTGGACCAGGGGGGGAGGGCCTTCAGATACGCAGTATTTT CAWTRGGGPSDTQYF
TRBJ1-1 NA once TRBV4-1 TGCGCCAGCAGCTCACTGACAGGCCCGAACACTGAAGCTTTCTTT CASSSLTGPNTEAFF
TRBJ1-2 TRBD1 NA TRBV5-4 TGTGCCAGCAGCTTAGAGGGGGCGAACTATGGCTACACCTTC CASSLEGANYGYTF
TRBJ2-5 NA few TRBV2 TGTGCCAGCAGTGTTCAGGAGACCCAGTACTTC CASSVQETQYF
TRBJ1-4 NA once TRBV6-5 TGTGCCAGCAGTTACTCGAGCTATAAACCTAATGAAAAACTGTTTTTT CASSYSSYKPNEKLFF
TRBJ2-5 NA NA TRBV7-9 TGTGCCAGCAGCTTAGCGGGGGCTGAGACCCAGTACTTC CASSLAGAETQYF
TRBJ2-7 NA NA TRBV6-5 TGTGCCAGCAGTTACTCAGGGTTCTCCTACGAGCAGTACTTC CASSYSGFSYEQYF
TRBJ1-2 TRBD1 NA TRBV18 TGTGCCAGCTCAATCGACAGGGGATGGGCTAATGGCTACACCTTC CASSIDRGWANGYTF
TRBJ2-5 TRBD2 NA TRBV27 TGTGCCAGCAGTCAACCGACTAGCGGGAGGGTGGAGACCCAGTACTTC CASSQPTSGRVETQYF
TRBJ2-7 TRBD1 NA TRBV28 TGTGCCAGCATAGACCTCAGGGGGACCTACGAGCAGTACTTC CASIDLRGTYEQYF
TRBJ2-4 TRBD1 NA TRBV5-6 TGTGCCAGCACGGAGTTCGGACAGGAGAAAAACATTCAGTACTTC CASTEFGQEKNIQYF
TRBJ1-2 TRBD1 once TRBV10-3 TGTGCCATCAGTGATGACAGGGTAGCTAACTATGGCTACACCTTC CAISDDRVANYGYTF
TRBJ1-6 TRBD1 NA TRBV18 TGTGCCAGCTCACCGGACAGGGGGTCTTCCACCCTCCACTTT CASSPDRGSSTLHF
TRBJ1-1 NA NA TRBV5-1 TGCGCCAGCAGCCCTGCCAGGGACACTGAAGCTTTCTTT CASSPARDTEAFF
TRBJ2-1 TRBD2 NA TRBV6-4 TGTGCCAGCGGGGGGGGTTGGGAGCGGGAGTGTATATGGAATGAGCAGTTCTTC CASGGGWERECIWNEQFF
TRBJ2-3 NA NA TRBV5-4 TGTGCCAGCAGCTTTCCCTCGGCAAAGTCCACAGATACGCAGTATTTT CASSFPSAKSTDTQYF
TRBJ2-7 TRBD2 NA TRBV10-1 TGCGCCAGCAGTGAAAGCGGGAGGCCAGTGGACGAGCAGTACTTC CASSESGRPVDEQYF
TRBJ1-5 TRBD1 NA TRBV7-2 TGTGCCAGCAGCACGGACAGGGTGAACTGGAATCAGCCCCAGCATTTT CASSTDRVNWNQPQHF
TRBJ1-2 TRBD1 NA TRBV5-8 TGTGCCAGCAGCTTGGATCGAGGGGGCAGCTATGGCTACACCTTC CASSLDRGGSYGYTF
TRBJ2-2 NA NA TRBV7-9 TGTGCCAGCAGCTTACATGGACCCGCGAACACCGGGGAGCTGTTTTTT CASSLHGPANTGELFF
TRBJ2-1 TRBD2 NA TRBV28 TGTGCCAGCAGTGCGTTTTTAGCGGGAGTCTATGAGCAGTTCTTC CASSAFLAGVYEQFF
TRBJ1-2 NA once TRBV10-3 TGTGCCATCAGTCTAGGACAGCTGAACTATGGCTACACCTTC CAISLGQLNYGYTF
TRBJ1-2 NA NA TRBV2 TGTGCCAGCAGCGAGACAGCTAACTATGGCTACACCTTC CASSETANYGYTF
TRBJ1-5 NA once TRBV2 TGTGCCAGCAGGCGAGGGGATTATAGCAATCAGCCCCAGCATTTT CASRRGDYSNQPQHF
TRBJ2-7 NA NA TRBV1 TGCACCAGCAGCCAAGGTGGTAGCGGGAGGGACTACGAGCAGTACTTC CTSSQGGSGRDYEQYF
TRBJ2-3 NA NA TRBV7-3 TGTGCCAGCAGTAAGTCCGGGACTAGCACAGATACGCAGTATTTT CASSKSGTSTDTQYF
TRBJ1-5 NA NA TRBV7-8 TGTGCCAGCAGCTCTAGGAGGGGGGGGCCACAGGGTGGCAATCAGCCCCAGCATTTT CASSSRRGGPQGGNQPQHF
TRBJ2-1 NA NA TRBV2 TGTGCCAGCACGGGGCAGTTCTTC CASTGQFF
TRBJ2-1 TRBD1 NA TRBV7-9 TGTGCCAGCAGCTGGGACAGGGGATCCTACAATGAGCAGTTCTTC CASSWDRGSYNEQFF
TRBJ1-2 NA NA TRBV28 TGTGCCAGCAGTATCCAGGGCCGGGGCTACACCTTC CASSIQGRGYTF
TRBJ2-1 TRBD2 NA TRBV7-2 TGTGCCAGCAGGAAACTAGCGGGAGGTGTTAATGAGCAGTTCTTC CASRKLAGGVNEQFF
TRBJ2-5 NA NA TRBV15 TGTGCCACCAGCGGTCCTATTTGGGAAGAAGAGACCCAGTACTTC CATSGPIWEEETQYF
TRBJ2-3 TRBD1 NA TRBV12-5 TGTGCTAGTGGTTTCACCGGGACAGGCGGAGATACGCAGTATTTT CASGFTGTGGDTQYF
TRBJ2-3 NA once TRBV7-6 TGTGCCAGCAGCTTGCTACAGGTCGGATGGGATACGCAGTATTTT CASSLLQVGWDTQYF
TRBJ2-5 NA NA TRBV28 TGTGCCAGCAGTCTCGGGTTTGTTCAAGAGACCCAGTACTTC CASSLGFVQETQYF
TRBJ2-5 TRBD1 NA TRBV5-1 TGCGCCAGCAGCACTGGACAGGGGAGGGAGACCCAGTACTTC CASSTGQGRETQYF
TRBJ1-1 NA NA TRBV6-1 TGTGCCAGCAGTGTCCCATGGAGAGGGGCGAACACTGAAGCTTTCTTT CASSVPWRGANTEAFF